This is a list of T cell receptor beta chains from one sample in a study of T-cell reconstitution after alpha-beta-depleted transplantation in children. Using its own MiXCR run on the PCR reads, TCRdb lists one record per CDR3 protein. This sample has fewer than 550,000 distinct CDR3 sequences, with approximately 10% found just once. This material consisted of PBMCs, mostly from graft donor cells, taken 180 days after TCRalphabeta/CD19-depleted stem cell transplant. These receptors were obtained from a female patient between 2 and 15 years old who had a stem cell transplant for aplastic anemia, so the T cells may come from the graft donor. Both conserved end residues are trimmed from each CDR3.

CDR3aa	v_gene	j_gene
SAGPGGPNEKLF	TRBV20-1	TRBJ1-4
AWSENEAF	TRBV30	TRBJ1-1
ASSPSTTSEQF	TRBV18	TRBJ2-1
ASSHERYEQY	TRBV7-9	TRBJ2-7
SVEGWTANYGYT	TRBV29-1	TRBJ1-2
ASSLRDVHYEQY	TRBV7-9	TRBJ2-7
ASSRATGTGNTIY	TRBV4-3	TRBJ1-3
ASRHRTEAF	TRBV19	TRBJ1-1
SAKIPPSSYEQY	TRBV20-1	TRBJ2-7
ASSPAGGTYEQY	TRBV18	TRBJ2-7
ASSSIGFIPTGGTDTQY	TRBV11-2	TRBJ2-3
ASSWTPRMGTEAF	TRBV5-1	TRBJ1-1
ASSTRGASTEAF	TRBV7-2	TRBJ1-1
ASSSPAGGTDTQY	TRBV7-3	TRBJ2-3
ASSPAPGRGATDTQY	TRBV28	TRBJ2-3
ATSVWGNTGELF	TRBV24-1	TRBJ2-2
ASSQIAARSNEQF	TRBV4-2	TRBJ2-1
SVADRGQNTEAF	TRBV29-1	TRBJ1-1
ASSLELAGDREQF	TRBV7-9	TRBJ2-1
ASSPGIAGGTYEQY	TRBV7-9	TRBJ2-7
ASRPGTGHTGELF	TRBV6-1	TRBJ2-2
ASSQLTVSGANVLT	TRBV4-1	TRBJ2-6
ASSYSSGSGANVLT	TRBV6-5	TRBJ2-6
AISPDYTSYNEQF	TRBV10-3	TRBJ2-1
SARGPENTEAF	TRBV20-1	TRBJ1-1
ASSLGAVNNEKLF	TRBV28	TRBJ1-4
ASSPTSGPYNEQF	TRBV28	TRBJ2-1
SAISSGMVY	TRBV20-1	TRBJ2-3
ASSLATGNQPQH	TRBV7-8	TRBJ1-5
ATSRTSEDLYNEQF	TRBV24-1	TRBJ2-1
SVVFGADTQY	TRBV29-1	TRBJ2-3
ASSDSTEEPKNIQY	TRBV9	TRBJ2-4
SARVETGTSGRRWLAETQY	TRBV20-1	TRBJ2-5
AISEATSVVGQF	TRBV10-3	TRBJ2-1
SALRGWGTDTQY	TRBV20-1	TRBJ2-3
ASSLWGRSLSGNTIY	TRBV28	TRBJ1-3
ASSPPRSVSTDTQY	TRBV18	TRBJ2-3